Shown below are 30 T cell receptor beta chains from a single sample sequenced in a study of blood T cells in healthy people across ages. Together with a sample-barcoded 5' primer, a J-beta primer mix was included in a second PCR lasting about 7 to 12 cycles. TCRdb called the 5' RACE reads again in MiXCR, with one record for every CDR3 protein. This table holds about 1.1 million distinct CDR3 sequences, roughly two fifths found once. Material: blood. The receptors stem from a man between 18 and 29 years old in good health.

This clonotype was seen a handful of times. The rearrangement links TRBV7-2 to TRBJ1-1; TRBD1 is a possible D gene (5 bases). CDR1 and CDR2 (germline): SGHTA, FQGNSA. Trimming took off 5 bases at V and 5 bases at J, with 15 bases between the two ends. This CDR3 comprises 14 residues. CDR3 bases: TGTGCCAGCAGCACCCCGGGGAGGGGTACTGAAGCTTTCTTT. This gives the protein CASSTPGRGTEAFF.

Ten or more counts support this clonotype. The J gene is TRBJ1-2, the V gene TRBV2; D uncertain. Germline V gene data show CDR1 as SNHLY and CDR2 as FYNNEI. This CDR3 is 14 amino acids long. The V end lost 1 base, the J end lost 3 bases, and 9 bases lay between the germline ends. CDR3 sequence: CASSEGVVDYGYTF. The CDR3 DNA follows: TGTGCCAGCAGTGAAGGGGTGGTGGACTATGGCTACACCTTC.

This chain uses TRBV7-9 with TRBJ1-6; no firm D call. Germline V gene lookup returns CDR1 SEHNR and CDR2 FQNEAQ (reference sequence). V was shortened by 7 bases and J by 6 bases, with 13 bases between the two germline ends. The CDR3 runs 14 residues. The CDR3 sequence: CASKDEKFNSPLHF. In DNA form, the CDR3 reads TGTGCCAGCAAAGACGAGAAATTTAATTCACCCCTCCACTTT. The entire variable domain, with the rest obtained from reference TRBV7-9 and TRBJ1-6, is as follows: DTGVSQNPRHKITKRGQNVTFRCDPISEHNRLYWYRQTLGQGPEFLTYFQNEAQLEKSRLLSDRFSAERPKGSFSTLEIQRTEQGDSAMYLCASKDEKFNSPLHFGNGTRLTVT.

V gene TRBV4-1 combines with J gene TRBJ2-3, with no clear D. Germline-derived CDR1 and CDR2 are MGHRA and YSYEKL. The V end was cut by 1 base, the J end by 4 bases, with 9 bases between. CDR3 length: 14 amino acids. The CDR3 loop reads CASSQAVPADTQYF. The CDR3 DNA sequence: TGCGCCAGCAGCCAAGCGGTTCCTGCAGATACGCAGTATTTT.

The chain uses TRBV12-3 or TRBV12-4 and TRBJ1-3; no firm D call. V gave up 2 bases and J gave up 0 bases, with 17 bases separating them. The CDR3 has 18 residues. The CDR3 coding sequence is TGTGCCAGCAGTTTATTGTTGCGTGGGGTATTCTCTGGAAACACCATATATTTT. Its protein is CASSLLLRGVFSGNTIYF.

This chain joins TRBV29-1 and TRBJ1-1; D remains unclear. CDR1 is SQVTM, CDR2 ANQGSEA, per germline. The CDR3 length is 12 residues. V was cut by 2 bases and J by 1 base, with 5 bases left in between. The CDR3 is CSVENGNTEAFF. As DNA, the CDR3 is TGCAGCGTTGAAAACGGGAACACTGAAGCTTTCTTT.

This clonotype was observed a few times. The chain combines TRBV2 with TRBJ1-2, with TRBD1 matching over 9 bases. The CDR3 has 16 residues. The trim removed 6 bases at V and 2 bases at J, leaving 10 bases unmatched. Germline loops: CDR1 SNHLY, CDR2 FYNNEI. The CDR3 region is CASRKVEGQGNYGYTF. The CDR3 nucleotides read TGTGCCAGCAGAAAAGTGGAGGGACAGGGAAACTATGGCTACACCTTC.

This clonotype has just one count. The DNA is omitted, as the CDR3 cannot be located on it reliably, and the CDR3 follows TCRdb's listing. This chain links TRBV20-1 with TRBJ1-2. The germline V gene has CDR1 DFQATT and CDR2 SNEGSKA (reference sequence). The CDR3 is 12 amino acids in total, end residues counted. Here the CDR3 reads CSAKRQAYGCTF.

The V gene is TRBV6-1, the J gene TRBJ2-2, with 7 bases fitting TRBD1. CDR1 is MNHNS, CDR2 SASEGT, per germline. This CDR3 has 16 residues. Trimming at V came to 1 base and at J to 7 bases, leaving 9 bases not matched to a gene. This chain's CDR3 is CASSEDTAWTGGELFF. The CDR3 region has the DNA TGTGCCAGCAGTGAAGACACTGCCTGGACAGGCGGGGAGCTGTTTTTT.

The CDR3 loop is CASSQDHGRNTEAFF. CDR3 coding DNA: TGTGCCAGCAGCCAAGATCATGGTCGGAACACTGAAGCTTTCTTT. The chain employs TRBV4-2 and TRBJ1-1; no definite D call. Germline lookup yields CDR1 LGHNA and CDR2 YNFKEQ. Trimming took 0 bases from V and 1 from J, leaving 9 bases between them. This CDR3 region has 15 residues.

This clonotype was detected only a few times. This chain connects TRBV20-1 to TRBJ2-7; 9 nucleotides align to TRBD1. Germline loops: CDR1 DFQATT, CDR2 SNEGSKA (reference sequence). The CDR3 extends over 14 amino acids. V lost 5 bases, J lost 1 base, and 6 bases stayed unmatched. CDR3 region: CSAPNRGHSYEQYF. DNA for the CDR3: TGCAGTGCTCCGAACAGGGGGCATTCCTACGAGCAGTACTTC.

This clonotype has just a few counts. This rearrangement joins TRBV2 to TRBJ2-3; TRBD2 is a possible D gene (6 bases). The V gene's germline CDR1 is SNHLY and CDR2 FYNNEI. The V end was cut by 7 bases, the J end by 2 bases, with 13 bases between. The CDR3 has 14 residues. CDR3 protein: CASIPTRLTDTQYF. CDR3 in DNA: TGTGCCAGCATTCCGACTAGGCTCACAGATACGCAGTATTTT.

Ten or more counts support this clonotype. V gene TRBV29-1 combines with J gene TRBJ2-7; 13 positions match TRBD2. Germline lookup yields CDR1 SQVTM and CDR2 ANQGSEA. The V and J ends lost 2 bases and 4 bases, in that order; junction bases with no gene match: 5. The CDR3 contains 15 residues. CDR3 residues: CSVEWTSGGDYEQYF. For the CDR3, the DNA is TGCAGCGTTGAATGGACTAGCGGGGGTGATTACGAGCAGTACTTC.

The chain couples TRBV9 to TRBJ2-3; 9 bases match TRBD1. The ends lost 0 bases at V and 4 bases at J; junction bases unmatched: 9. CDR1 is SGDLS, CDR2 YYNGEE, per germline. This CDR3 spans 17 amino acids. CDR3 nucleotides: TGTGCCAGCAGCGTAGAGGATGACAGGGGGATCCCAGATACGCAGTATTTT. It specifies CASSVEDDRGIPDTQYF.

The genes are TRBV10-3 and TRBJ1-2, with a weak D call TRBD1 (5 bases). The germline V gene has CDR1 ENHRY and CDR2 SYGVKD. CDR3 length equals 14 residues. V shed 7 bases and J shed 2 bases, with 14 bases lying between them. This CDR3 is CAITGGAVNYGYTF. As DNA, the CDR3 is TGTGCCATCACGGGAGGGGCAGTCAACTATGGCTACACCTTC.

The CDR3 is CASSERRGGNSNEQFF. CDR3 nucleotides: TGTGCCAGCAGTGAACGCCGAGGGGGGAATTCCAATGAGCAGTTCTTC. J is TRBJ2-1 and V is TRBV6-1; D possibly matches TRBD1 or TRBD2 (6 bases each). V was cut by 2 bases and J by 6 bases, with 17 bases left in between. The V gene's germline CDR1 is MNHNS and CDR2 SASEGT. The CDR3 spans 16 residues.

The J gene is TRBJ2-7, the V gene TRBV12-3 or TRBV12-4; 10 positions agree with TRBD1. J lost 3 bases, V lost 5 bases, and 10 bases had no gene match. The CDR3 spans 16 residues. CDR3 in amino acids: CASSPNTGTGDYEQYF. The CDR3 DNA reads TGTGCCAGCAGTCCCAACACTGGGACAGGGGACTACGAGCAGTACTTC.

In its sample, this clonotype was seen a few times. The V call is TRBV7-9, the J call TRBJ2-5; 9 bases fit TRBD1. CDR3 length equals 13 residues. The junction had 5 bases not matched to a gene; V was cut back by 6 bases and J by 6 bases. Germline assignment: CDR1 SEHNR and CDR2 FQNEAQ (reference sequence). CDR3 sequence: CASRNGQGKTQYF. CDR3 nucleotide sequence: TGTGCCAGCAGGAATGGACAGGGGAAGACCCAGTACTTC.

To note about this clonotype: This may be a read error: a much more frequent sequence differs by one nucleotide. This chain links TRBV5-1 with TRBJ2-3, with 8 bases that match TRBD2. CDR3 length equals 16 residues. Germline V gene data show CDR1 as SGHRS and CDR2 as YFSETQ. CDR3 coding DNA: TGCGCCGGCAGCTTAGCGGGGAGCGGGGACCCAGATACGCAGTATTTT. Translated: CAGSLAGSGDPDTQYF.

This clonotype was counted a single time. This chain connects TRBV5-1 to TRBJ1-1, with TRBD1 matching over 8 bases. V was pared by 4 bases and J by 4 bases, with 6 bases of the junction left unmatched. Germline CDR1 SGHRS, CDR2 YFSETQ. The CDR3 contains 14 residues. The CDR3 reads CASSIGQGATEAFF. The CDR3 DNA sequence: TGCGCCAGCAGCATAGGACAGGGAGCCACTGAAGCTTTCTTT.

The CDR3 reads CSARVSHGDEQFF. The CDR3 DNA reads as TGCAGTGCTAGAGTATCCCACGGAGATGAGCAGTTCTTC. The J gene is TRBJ2-1, the V gene TRBV20-1, with no clear D. This CDR3 contains 13 residues. Germline V CDR1 and CDR2: DFQATT, SNEGSKA (reference sequence). Between the trimmed V and J ends, which lost 1 base and 8 bases, there was a span of 12 bases.

The chain uses TRBV4-1 and TRBJ2-3; D unclear. This CDR3 is 14 amino acids long. Germline V gene lookup returns CDR1 MGHRA and CDR2 YSYEKL. The V and J ends lost 0 bases and 6 bases respectively, with 10 bases between them. CDR3 sequence: CASSQEKSRDTQYF. The CDR3 DNA reads as TGCGCCAGCAGCCAAGAGAAGAGTAGGGATACGCAGTATTTT.

The chain couples TRBV6-5 to TRBJ1-5, with TRBD1 as a possible D gene (6 bases). Germline V gene lookup returns CDR1 MNHEY and CDR2 SVGAGI. This CDR3 has 15 amino acids. V was shortened by 5 bases and J by 3 bases, with 14 bases between the two germline ends. CDR3 nucleotides: TGTGCCAGCAGTCCTCGGGGGCGTTACAATCAGCCCCAGCATTTT. The encoded protein is CASSPRGRYNQPQHF.

Regarding this clonotype: This clone may be a read error of a much larger clone one base away. The chain links TRBV9 to TRBJ1-2, with D tentatively TRBD1 (6 bases). This CDR3 region has 15 residues. In germline, CDR1 is SGDLS, CDR2 YYNGEE. Here the CDR3 DNA reads TGTGCCTGCAGCGCAAACAGGGTACCAAAGGATGGCTACACCTTC. This gives the protein CACSANRVPKDGYTF. The whole variable domain, filled in from reference TRBV9 and TRBJ1-2, reads DSGVTQTPKHLITATGQRVTLRCSPRSGDLSVYWYQQSLDQGLQFLIQYYNGEERAKGNILERFSAQQFPDLHSELNLSSLELGDSALYFCACSANRVPKDGYTFGSGTRLTVV.

V is TRBV9 and J is TRBJ2-5; no firm D call. The V end lost 0 bases, the J end lost 4 bases, and 16 bases lay between the germline ends. CDR3 length: 16 amino acids. The germline CDR1 and CDR2 sequences are SGDLS and YYNGEE. CDR3 nucleotide sequence: TGTGCCAGCAGCGTAGGTGGCATCCCCTCAAGAGAGACCCAGTACTTC. This codes for CASSVGGIPSRETQYF. The variable domain in full, completed from reference TRBV9 and TRBJ2-5, reads DSGVTQTPKHLITATGQRVTLRCSPRSGDLSVYWYQQSLDQGLQFLIQYYNGEERAKGNILERFSAQQFPDLHSELNLSSLELGDSALYFCASSVGGIPSRETQYFGPGTRLLVL.

J is TRBJ1-1 and V is TRBV12-5; 8 positions agree with TRBD1. CDR1 is LGHNT, CDR2 FRNRAP, per germline. This CDR3 spans 16 amino acids. V trimming: 2 bases; J trimming: 1 base; junction bases outside the gene matches: 6. This chain's CDR3 is CASGLFLDRENTEAFF. Written as DNA, the CDR3 is TGTGCTAGTGGTTTGTTCTTGGACAGGGAGAACACTGAAGCTTTCTTT.

This chain joins TRBV11-2 and TRBJ2-5; 7 bases match TRBD1. The V segment lost 1 base and the J segment 0 bases; nucleotides outside the gene matches: 5. The CDR3 loop spans 16 amino acids. Per the germline V gene, CDR1 is SGHAT and CDR2 is FQNNGV. In DNA, the CDR3 is TGTGCCAGCAGCTTAGGTATAGGGGGCTACCAAGAGACCCAGTACTTC. Protein sequence: CASSLGIGGYQETQYF.

This chain links TRBV20-1 with TRBJ2-1, with TRBD2 matching over 8 bases. Trimming took 7 bases from V and 12 from J; bases not matched to a gene: 17. Germline CDR1 DFQATT, CDR2 SNEGSKA (reference sequence). The CDR3 totals 14 residues. The CDR3 DNA reads TGCAGTGGGATCGCGCGGGGGGCCCCGTTTAGGCAGTTCTTC. Translating it yields CSGIARGAPFRQFF.

V usage is TRBV20-1 and J usage is TRBJ2-1, with unresolved D. The ends were cut back, 6 bases at V and 8 bases at J, with 14 bases in the middle. CDR1 is DFQATT, CDR2 SNEGSKA, per germline (reference sequence). The CDR3 totals 12 residues. CDR3 in amino acids: CSALVGNDEQFF. Written as DNA, the CDR3 is TGCAGTGCCCTGGTGGGGAACGATGAGCAGTTCTTC.

In this sample, this clonotype turned up a few times. The chain uses TRBV20-1 and TRBJ2-1; 9 nucleotides agree with TRBD1. The CDR3 sequence is 15 residues long. Trimming took 3 bases from V and 8 from J; bases not matched to a gene: 11. Germline values: CDR1 DFQATT, CDR2 SNEGSKA (reference sequence). The CDR3 region has the DNA TGCAGTGCTAGTTCACCGGGACAGGGTTCGGATGAGCAGTTCTTC. This gives the protein CSASSPGQGSDEQFF.